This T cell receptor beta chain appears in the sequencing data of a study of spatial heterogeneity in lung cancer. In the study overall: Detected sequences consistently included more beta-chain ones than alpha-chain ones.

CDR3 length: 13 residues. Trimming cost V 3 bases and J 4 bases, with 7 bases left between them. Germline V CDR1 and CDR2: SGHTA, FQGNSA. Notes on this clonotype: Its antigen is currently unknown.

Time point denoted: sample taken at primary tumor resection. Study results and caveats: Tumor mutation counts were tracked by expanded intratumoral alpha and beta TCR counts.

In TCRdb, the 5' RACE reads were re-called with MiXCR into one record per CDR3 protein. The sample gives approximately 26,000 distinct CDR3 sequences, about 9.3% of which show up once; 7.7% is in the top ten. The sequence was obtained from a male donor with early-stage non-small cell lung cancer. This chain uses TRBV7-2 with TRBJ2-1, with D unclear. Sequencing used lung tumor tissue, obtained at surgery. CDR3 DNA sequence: TGTGCCAGCAGCTTTCCTCCGTACAATGAGCAGTTCTTC. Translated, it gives CASSFPPYNEQFF.